This T cell receptor beta chain came from a study of technical replicates of blood from a handful of donors. Assay used: immunoSEQ multiplex PCR; TCRdb lists only in-frame clones, some missing. The table lists over 50,000 clones, over 75% of them singletons, with roughly 5.2% in the top ten. The CDR3 extends over 15 amino acids. Germline CDR1 and CDR2: SGHDT and YYEEEE. Trimming left V 6 bases short and J 4 bases short, with 17 bases between. The sequencing sample was made of PBMCs. V and J are TRBV5-6 and TRBJ1-3; TRBD1 might be the D (6 bases). This sequence was found in a human donor in good health. Some clones in this sample may be carry-over from other donors' samples. CDR3 in amino acids: CASTPGRGPGNTIYF. As DNA, the CDR3 is TGTGCCAGCACCCCGGGGCGGGGGCCGGGAAACACCATATATTTT.